This T cell receptor beta chain originates from a study of blood T cells in healthy people across ages. Germline V gene lookup returns CDR1 LNHDA and CDR2 SQIVND (reference sequence). The CDR3 has 14 amino acids. Trimming removed 3 bases at V and 1 base at J, with 9 bases between. It was with a sample-barcoded 5' primer and a J-beta primer mix that a second PCR of roughly 6 to 11 cycles was run. TCRdb re-called the 5' RACE reads with MiXCR, one entry per CDR3 protein. The sample lists hundreds of thousands of distinct CDR3 sequences; roughly 60% were seen once. Study-wide results and caveats: In older individuals, TCR beta diversity per million T cells was lower, falling roughly linearly with age.

This clonotype was counted a few times. The antigen is unknown. The sequenced sample was blood. The gene calls are TRBV19 and TRBJ2-5, with D unclear. This sequence was found in a man aged 25-40 years in good health. CDR3 in amino acids: CASSIGQSQETQYF. The CDR3 DNA follows: TGTGCCAGTAGTATCGGGCAGTCCCAAGAGACCCAGTACTTC. Full variable domain (outside the CDR3, taken from reference TRBV19 and TRBJ2-5): DGGITQSPKYLFRKEGQNVTLSCEQNLNHDAMYWYRQDPGQGLRLIYYSQIVNDFQKGDIAEGYSVSREKKESFPLTVTSAQKNPTAFYLCASSIGQSQETQYFGPGTRLLVL.